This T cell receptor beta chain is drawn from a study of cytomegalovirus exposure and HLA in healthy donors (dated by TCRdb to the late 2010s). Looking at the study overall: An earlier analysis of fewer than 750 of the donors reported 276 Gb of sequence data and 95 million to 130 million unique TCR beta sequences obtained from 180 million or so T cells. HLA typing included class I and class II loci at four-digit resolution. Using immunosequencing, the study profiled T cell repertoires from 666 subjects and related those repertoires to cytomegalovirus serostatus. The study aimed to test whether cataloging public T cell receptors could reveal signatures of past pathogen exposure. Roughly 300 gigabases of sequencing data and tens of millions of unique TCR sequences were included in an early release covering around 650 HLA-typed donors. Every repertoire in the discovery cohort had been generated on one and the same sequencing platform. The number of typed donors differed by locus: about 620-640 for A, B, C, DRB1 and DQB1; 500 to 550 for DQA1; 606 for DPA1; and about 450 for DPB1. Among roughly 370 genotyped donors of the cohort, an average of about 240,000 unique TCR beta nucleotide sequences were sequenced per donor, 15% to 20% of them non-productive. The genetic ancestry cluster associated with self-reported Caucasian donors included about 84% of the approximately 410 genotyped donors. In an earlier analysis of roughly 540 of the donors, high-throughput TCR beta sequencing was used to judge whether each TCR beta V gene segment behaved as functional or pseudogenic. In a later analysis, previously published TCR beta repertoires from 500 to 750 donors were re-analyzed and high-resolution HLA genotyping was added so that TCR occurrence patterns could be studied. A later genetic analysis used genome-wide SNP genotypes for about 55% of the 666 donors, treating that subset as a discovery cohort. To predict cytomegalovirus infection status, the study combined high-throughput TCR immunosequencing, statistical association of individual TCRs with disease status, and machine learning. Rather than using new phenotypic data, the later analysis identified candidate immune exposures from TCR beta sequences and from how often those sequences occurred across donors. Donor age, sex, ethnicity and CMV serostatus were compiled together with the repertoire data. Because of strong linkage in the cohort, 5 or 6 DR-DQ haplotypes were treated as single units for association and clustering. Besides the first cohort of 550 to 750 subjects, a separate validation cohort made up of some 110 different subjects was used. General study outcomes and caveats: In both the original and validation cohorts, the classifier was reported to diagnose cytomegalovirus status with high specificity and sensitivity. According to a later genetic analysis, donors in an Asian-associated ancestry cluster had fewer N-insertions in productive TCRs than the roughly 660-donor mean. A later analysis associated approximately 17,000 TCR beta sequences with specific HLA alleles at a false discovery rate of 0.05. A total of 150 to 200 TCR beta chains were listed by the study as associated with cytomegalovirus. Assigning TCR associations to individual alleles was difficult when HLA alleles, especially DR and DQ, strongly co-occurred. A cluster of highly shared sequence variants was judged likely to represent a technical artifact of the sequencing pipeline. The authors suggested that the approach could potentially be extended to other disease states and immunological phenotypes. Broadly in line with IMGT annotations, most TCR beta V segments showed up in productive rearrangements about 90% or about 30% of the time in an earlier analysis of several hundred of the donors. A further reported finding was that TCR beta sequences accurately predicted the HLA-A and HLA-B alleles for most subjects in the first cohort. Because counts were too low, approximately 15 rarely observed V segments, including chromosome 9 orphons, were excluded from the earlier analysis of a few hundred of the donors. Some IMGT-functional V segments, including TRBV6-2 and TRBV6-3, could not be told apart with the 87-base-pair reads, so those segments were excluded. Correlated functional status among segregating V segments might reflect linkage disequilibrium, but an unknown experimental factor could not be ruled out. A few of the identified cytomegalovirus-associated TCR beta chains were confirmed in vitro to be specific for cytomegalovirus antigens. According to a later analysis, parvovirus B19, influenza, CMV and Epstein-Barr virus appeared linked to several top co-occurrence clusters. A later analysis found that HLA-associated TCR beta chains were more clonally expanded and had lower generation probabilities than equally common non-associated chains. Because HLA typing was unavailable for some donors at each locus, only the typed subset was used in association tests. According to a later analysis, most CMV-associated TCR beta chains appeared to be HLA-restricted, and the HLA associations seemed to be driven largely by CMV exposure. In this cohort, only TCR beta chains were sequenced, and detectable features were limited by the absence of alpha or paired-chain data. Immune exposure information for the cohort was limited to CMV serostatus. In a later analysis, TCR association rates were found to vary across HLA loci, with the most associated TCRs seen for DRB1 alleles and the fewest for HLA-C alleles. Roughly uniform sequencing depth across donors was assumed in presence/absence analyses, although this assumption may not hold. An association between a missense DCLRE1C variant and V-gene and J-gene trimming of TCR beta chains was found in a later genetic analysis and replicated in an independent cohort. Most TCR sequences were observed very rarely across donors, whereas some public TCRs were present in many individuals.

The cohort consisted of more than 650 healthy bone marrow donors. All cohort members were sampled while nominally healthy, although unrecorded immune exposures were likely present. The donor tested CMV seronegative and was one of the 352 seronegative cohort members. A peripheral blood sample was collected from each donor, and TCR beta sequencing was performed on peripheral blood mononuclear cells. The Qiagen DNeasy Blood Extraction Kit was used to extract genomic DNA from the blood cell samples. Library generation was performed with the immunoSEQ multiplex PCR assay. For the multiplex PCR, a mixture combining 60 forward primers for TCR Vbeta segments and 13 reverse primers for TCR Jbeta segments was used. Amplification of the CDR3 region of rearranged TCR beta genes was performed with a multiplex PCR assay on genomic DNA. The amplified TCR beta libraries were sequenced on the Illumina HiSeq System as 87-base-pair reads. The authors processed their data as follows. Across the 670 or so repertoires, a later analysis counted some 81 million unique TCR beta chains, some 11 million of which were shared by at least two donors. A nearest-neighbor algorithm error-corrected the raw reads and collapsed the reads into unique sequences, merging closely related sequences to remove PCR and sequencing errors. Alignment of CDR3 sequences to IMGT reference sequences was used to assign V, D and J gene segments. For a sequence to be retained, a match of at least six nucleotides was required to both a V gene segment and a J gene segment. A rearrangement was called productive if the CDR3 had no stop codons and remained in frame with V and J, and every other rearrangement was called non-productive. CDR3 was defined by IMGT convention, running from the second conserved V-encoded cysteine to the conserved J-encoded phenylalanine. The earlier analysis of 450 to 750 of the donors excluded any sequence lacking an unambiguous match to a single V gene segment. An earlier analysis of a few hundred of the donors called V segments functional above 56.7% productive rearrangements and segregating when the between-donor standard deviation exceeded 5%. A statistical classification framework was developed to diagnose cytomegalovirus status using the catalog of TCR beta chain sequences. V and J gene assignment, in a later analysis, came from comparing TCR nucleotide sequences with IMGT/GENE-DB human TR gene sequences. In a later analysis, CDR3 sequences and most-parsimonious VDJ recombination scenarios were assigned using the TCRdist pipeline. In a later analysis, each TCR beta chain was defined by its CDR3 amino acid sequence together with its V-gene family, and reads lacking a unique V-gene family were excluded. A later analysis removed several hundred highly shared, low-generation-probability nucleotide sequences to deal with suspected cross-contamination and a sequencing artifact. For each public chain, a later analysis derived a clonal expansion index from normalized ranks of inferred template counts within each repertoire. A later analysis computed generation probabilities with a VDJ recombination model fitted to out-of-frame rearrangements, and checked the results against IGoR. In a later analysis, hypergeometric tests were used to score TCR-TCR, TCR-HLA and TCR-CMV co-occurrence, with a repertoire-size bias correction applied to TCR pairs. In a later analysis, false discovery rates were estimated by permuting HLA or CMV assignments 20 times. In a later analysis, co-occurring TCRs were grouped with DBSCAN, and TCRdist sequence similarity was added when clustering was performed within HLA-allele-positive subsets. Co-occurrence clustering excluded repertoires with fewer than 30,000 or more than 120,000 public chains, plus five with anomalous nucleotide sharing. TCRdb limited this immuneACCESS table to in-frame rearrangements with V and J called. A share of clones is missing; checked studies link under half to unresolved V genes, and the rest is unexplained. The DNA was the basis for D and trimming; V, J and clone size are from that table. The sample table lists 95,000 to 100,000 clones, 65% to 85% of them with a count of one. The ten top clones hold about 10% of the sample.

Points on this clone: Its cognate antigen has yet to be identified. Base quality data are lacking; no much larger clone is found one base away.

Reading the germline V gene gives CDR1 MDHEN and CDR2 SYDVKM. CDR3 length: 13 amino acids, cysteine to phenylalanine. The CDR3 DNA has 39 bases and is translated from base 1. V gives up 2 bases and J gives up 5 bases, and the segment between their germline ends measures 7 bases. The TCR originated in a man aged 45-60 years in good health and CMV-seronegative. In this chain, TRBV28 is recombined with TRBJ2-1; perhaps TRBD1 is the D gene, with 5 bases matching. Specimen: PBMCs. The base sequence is TGTGCCAGCAGTTTAGAAGGGGACAATGAGCAGTTCTTC. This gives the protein CASSLEGDNEQFF.